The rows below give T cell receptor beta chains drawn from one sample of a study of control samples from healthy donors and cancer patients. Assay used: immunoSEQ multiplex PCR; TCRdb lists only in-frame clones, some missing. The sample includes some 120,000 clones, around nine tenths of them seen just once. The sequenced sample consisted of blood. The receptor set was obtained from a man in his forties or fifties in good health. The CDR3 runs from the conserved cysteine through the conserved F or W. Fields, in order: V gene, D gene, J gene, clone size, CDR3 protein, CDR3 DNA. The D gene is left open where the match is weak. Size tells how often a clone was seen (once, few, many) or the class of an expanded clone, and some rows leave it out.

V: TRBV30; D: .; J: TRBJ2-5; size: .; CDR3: CAWRRARPKRGETQYF; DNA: TGTGCCTGGAGAAGAGCCCGGCCGAAGAGGGGGGAGACCCAGTACTTC
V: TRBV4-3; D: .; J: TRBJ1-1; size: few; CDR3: CASSQEYGGNTEAFF; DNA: TGCGCCAGCAGCCAAGAGTACGGGGGTAACACTGAAGCTTTCTTT
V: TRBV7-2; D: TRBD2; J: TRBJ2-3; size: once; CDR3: CASSLASGGGTDTQYF; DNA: TGTGCCAGCAGCTTAGCGTCGGGAGGGGGCACAGATACGCAGTATTTT
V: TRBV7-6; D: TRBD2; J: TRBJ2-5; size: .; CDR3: CASSLSLGLGGETQYF; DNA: TGTGCCAGCAGCTTAAGTTTAGGATTGGGGGGGGAGACCCAGTACTTC
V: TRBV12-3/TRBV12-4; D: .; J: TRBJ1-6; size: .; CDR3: CASSLVEYSPLHF; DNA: TGTGCCAGCAGTCTCGTTGAGTATTCACCCCTCCACTTT
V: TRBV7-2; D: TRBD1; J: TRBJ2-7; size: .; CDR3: CASSLDRGSGEQYF; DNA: TGTGCCAGCAGCCTGGACAGGGGGTCGGGAGAGCAGTACTTC
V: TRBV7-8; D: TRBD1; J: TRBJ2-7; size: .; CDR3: CASSTGQGSSATYEQYF; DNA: TGTGCCAGCAGCACGGGACAGGGCTCCTCGGCCACCTACGAGCAGTACTTC
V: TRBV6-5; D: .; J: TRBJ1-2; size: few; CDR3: CASRDNLPNGYTF; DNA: TGTGCCAGCAGGGACAATTTACCAAATGGCTACACCTTC
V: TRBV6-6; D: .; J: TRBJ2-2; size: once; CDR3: CASSPPEPGALANTGELFF; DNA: TGTGCCAGCAGTCCCCCCGAGCCAGGGGCGTTAGCGAACACCGGGGAGCTGTTTTTT
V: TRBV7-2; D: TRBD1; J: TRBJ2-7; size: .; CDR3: CASSFTGTGGSYEQYF; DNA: TGTGCCAGCAGCTTTACCGGGACAGGGGGCTCCTACGAGCAGTACTTC
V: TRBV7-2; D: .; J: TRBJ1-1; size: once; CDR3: CASTPNVGGALTEAFF; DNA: TGTGCCAGCACTCCCAACGTTGGGGGGGCGCTGACTGAAGCTTTCTTT
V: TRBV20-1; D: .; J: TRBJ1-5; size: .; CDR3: CSASGGLSNQPQHF; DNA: TGCAGTGCTAGTGGGGGACTTAGCAATCAGCCCCAGCATTTT
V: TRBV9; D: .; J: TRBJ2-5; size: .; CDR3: CASGVGSSETQYF; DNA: TGTGCCAGCGGAGTGGGGTCCTCTGAGACCCAGTACTTC
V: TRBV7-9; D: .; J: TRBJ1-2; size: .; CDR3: CASSRGQGHYGYTF; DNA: TGTGCCAGCAGCCGAGGGCAGGGGCACTATGGCTACACCTTC
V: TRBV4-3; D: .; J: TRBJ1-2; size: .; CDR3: CASSPRGRHYGYTF; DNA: TGCGCCAGCAGCCCGCGTGGGCGCCACTATGGCTACACCTTC
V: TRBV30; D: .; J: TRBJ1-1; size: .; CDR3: CACTGTLNTEAFF; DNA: TGTGCCTGTACCGGGACACTGAACACTGAAGCTTTCTTT
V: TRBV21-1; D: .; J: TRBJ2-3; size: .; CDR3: CASTPIGTDYTQYF; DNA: TGTGCCAGCACCCCAATCGGGACAGACTATACGCAGTATTTT
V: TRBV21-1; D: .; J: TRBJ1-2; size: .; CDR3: CASSKKEGAGGYTF; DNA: TGTGCCAGCAGCAAAAAAGAGGGGGCGGGGGGCTACACCTTC
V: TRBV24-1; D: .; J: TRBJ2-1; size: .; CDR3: CATSDRGNSYNEQFF; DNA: TGTGCCACCAGTGATCGGGGGAACTCCTACAATGAGCAGTTCTTC
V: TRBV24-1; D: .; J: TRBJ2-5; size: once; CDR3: CATSDARGTYQETQYF; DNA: TGTGCCACCAGTGATGCCCGCGGGACATATCAAGAGACCCAGTACTTC
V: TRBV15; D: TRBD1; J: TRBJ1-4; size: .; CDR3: CATRGGQGEWYEKLFF; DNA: TGTGCCACCCGGGGGGGACAGGGAGAGTGGTATGAAAAACTGTTTTTT
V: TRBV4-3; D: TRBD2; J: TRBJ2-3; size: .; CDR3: CASSRERGASTDTQYF; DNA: TGCGCCAGCAGCCGAGAGCGGGGGGCCAGCACAGATACGCAGTATTTT
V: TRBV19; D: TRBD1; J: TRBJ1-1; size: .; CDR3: CASSAQQGDTEAFF; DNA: TGTGCCAGTAGTGCACAACAGGGGGACACTGAAGCTTTCTTT
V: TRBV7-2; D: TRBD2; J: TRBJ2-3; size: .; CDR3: CASSLTSGGGTDTQYF; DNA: TGTGCCAGCAGCCTCACTAGCGGGGGAGGCACAGATACGCAGTATTTT
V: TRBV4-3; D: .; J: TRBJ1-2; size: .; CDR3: CASSQDWGGARGYTF; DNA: TGCGCCAGCAGCCAAGACTGGGGGGGGGCGCGAGGCTACACCTTC
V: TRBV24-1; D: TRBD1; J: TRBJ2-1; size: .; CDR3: CATSGFPGQGYEQFF; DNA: TGTGCCACCAGTGGTTTTCCGGGACAGGGCTATGAGCAGTTCTTC
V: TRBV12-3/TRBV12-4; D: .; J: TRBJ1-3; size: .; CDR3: CASSLSGNTIYF; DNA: TGTGCCAGCAGCCTCTCGGGGAACACCATATATTTT
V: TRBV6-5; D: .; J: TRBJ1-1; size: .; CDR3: CASRPSTASYTEAFF; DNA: TGTGCCAGCAGACCATCGACAGCCTCCTACACTGAAGCTTTCTTT
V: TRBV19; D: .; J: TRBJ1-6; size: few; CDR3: CASSMITGANSPLHF; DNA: TGTGCCAGTAGTATGATCACGGGGGCTAATTCACCCCTCCACTTT
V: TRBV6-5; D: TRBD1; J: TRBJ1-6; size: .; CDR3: CASRPGQDNSPLHF; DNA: TGTGCCAGCAGGCCGGGACAGGATAATTCACCCCTCCACTTT
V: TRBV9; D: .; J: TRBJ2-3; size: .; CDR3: CASSVGRVLTDTQYF; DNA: TGTGCCAGCAGCGTAGGAAGGGTCTTAACAGATACGCAGTATTTT
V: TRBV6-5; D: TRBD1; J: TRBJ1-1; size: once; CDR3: CASSPSTGGNAEAFF; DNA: TGTGCCAGCAGTCCTTCGACAGGGGGGAACGCTGAAGCTTTCTTT
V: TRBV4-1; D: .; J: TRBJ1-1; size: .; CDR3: CASSRLSVSTEAFF; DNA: TGCGCCAGCAGCCGCCTTTCAGTGTCCACTGAAGCTTTCTTT
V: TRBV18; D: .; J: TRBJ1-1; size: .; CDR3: CASSPRVNPEAFF; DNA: TGTGCCAGCTCACCACGAGTCAACCCTGAAGCTTTCTTT
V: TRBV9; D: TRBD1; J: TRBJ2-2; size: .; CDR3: CASSPRTGNTGELFF; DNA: TGTGCCAGCAGCCCTAGGACAGGGAACACCGGGGAGCTGTTTTTT
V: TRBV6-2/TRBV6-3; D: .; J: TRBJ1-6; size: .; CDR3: CASSYGTEEAPLHF; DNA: TGTGCCAGCAGTTATGGGACGGAAGAGGCACCCCTCCACTTT
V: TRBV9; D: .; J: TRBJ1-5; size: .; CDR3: CASSVGQDSNQPQHF; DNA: TGTGCCAGCAGCGTAGGGCAAGATAGCAATCAGCCCCAGCATTTT
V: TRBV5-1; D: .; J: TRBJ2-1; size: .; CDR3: CASSLGQASRGNEQFF; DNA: TGCGCCAGCAGCTTGGGTCAGGCTTCAAGGGGCAATGAGCAGTTCTTC
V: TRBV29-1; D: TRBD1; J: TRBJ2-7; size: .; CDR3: CSASRQGTYEQYF; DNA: TGCAGCGCCAGTCGACAGGGGACCTACGAGCAGTACTTC
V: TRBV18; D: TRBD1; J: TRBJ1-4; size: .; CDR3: CASSPVPGQANEKLFF; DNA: TGTGCCAGCTCACCGGTACCGGGACAGGCGAATGAAAAACTGTTTTTT
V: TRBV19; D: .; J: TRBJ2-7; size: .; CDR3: CASSSLPGEQYF; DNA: TGTGCCAGCTCCTCGCTACCGGGGGAGCAGTACTTC
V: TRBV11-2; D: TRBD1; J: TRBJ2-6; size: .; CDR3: CASSLAAGGCSGANVLTF; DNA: TGTGCCAGCAGCTTAGCTGCAGGGGGCTGCTCTGGGGCCAACGTCCTGACTTTC
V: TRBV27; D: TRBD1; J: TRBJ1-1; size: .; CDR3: CATGTAPKGTEAFF; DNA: TGTGCCACCGGGACAGCGCCAAAGGGGACTGAAGCTTTCTTT
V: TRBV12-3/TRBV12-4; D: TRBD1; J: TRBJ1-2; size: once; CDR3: CASSSTGLHGYTF; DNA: TGTGCCAGCAGTTCGACAGGGCTCCATGGCTACACCTTC
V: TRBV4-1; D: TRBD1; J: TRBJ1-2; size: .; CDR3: CASSQSWSEGAVYGYTF; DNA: TGCGCCAGCAGCCAATCATGGTCTGAGGGGGCGGTCTATGGCTACACCTTC
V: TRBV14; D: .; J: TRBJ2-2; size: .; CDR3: CASRWGTGELFF; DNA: TGTGCCAGCAGATGGGGGACCGGGGAGCTGTTTTTT
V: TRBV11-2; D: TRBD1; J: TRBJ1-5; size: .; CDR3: CASSFQGGGNQPQHF; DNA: TGTGCCAGCAGCTTTCAGGGGGGGGGAAATCAGCCCCAGCATTTT
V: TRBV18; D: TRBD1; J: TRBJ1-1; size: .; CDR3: CASSLRQGASGTEAFF; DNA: TGTGCCAGCTCGCTGAGACAGGGGGCATCGGGGACTGAAGCTTTCTTT
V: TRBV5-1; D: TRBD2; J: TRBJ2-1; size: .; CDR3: CASSWPGSGGSNNEQFF; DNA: TGCGCCAGCAGTTGGCCCGGCAGCGGGGGGTCAAACAATGAGCAGTTCTTC
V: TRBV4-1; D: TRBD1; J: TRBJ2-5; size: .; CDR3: CASSQTPGQGGETQYF; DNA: TGCGCCAGCAGCCAAACTCCGGGACAGGGTGGAGAGACCCAGTACTTC
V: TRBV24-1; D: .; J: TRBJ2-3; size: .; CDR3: CATRLGGHSTDTQYF; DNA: TGTGCCACCAGACTCGGGGGACACAGCACAGATACGCAGTATTTT
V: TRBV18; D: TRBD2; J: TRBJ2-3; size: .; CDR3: CASSPPGLAGTDTQYF; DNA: TGTGCCAGCTCACCGCCCGGACTAGCGGGCACAGATACGCAGTATTTT
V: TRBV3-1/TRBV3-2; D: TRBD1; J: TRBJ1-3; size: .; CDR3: CARGHIPFLRQGGSSGNTIYF; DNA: TGTGCCAGGGGGCACATCCCGTTCCTGAGACAGGGGGGAAGCTCTGGAAACACCATATATTTT
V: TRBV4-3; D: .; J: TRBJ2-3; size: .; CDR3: CASSQELLVPDTQYF; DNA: TGCGCCAGCAGCCAAGAGTTACTAGTCCCAGATACGCAGTATTTT
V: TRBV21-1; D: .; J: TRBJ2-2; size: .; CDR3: CASSKEIRTGWTGELFF; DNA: TGTGCCAGCAGCAAAGAAATACGGACAGGGTGGACCGGGGAGCTGTTTTTT
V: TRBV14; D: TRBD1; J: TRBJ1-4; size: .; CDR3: CASSPFTGGGEKLFF; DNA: TGTGCCAGCAGCCCGTTCACAGGGGGTGGTGAAAAACTGTTTTTT
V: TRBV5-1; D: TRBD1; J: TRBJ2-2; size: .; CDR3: CASSWWDRDTGELFF; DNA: TGCGCCAGCAGCTGGTGGGACAGGGATACCGGGGAGCTGTTTTTT
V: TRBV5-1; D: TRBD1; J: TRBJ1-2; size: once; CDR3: CASSLLGQTYGYTF; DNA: TGCGCCAGCAGCTTGCTGGGACAGACATATGGCTACACCTTC
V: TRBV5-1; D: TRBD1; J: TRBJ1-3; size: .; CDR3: CASSLGPQGADSGNTIYF; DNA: TGCGCCAGCAGCTTGGGCCCACAGGGGGCGGACTCTGGAAACACCATATATTTT